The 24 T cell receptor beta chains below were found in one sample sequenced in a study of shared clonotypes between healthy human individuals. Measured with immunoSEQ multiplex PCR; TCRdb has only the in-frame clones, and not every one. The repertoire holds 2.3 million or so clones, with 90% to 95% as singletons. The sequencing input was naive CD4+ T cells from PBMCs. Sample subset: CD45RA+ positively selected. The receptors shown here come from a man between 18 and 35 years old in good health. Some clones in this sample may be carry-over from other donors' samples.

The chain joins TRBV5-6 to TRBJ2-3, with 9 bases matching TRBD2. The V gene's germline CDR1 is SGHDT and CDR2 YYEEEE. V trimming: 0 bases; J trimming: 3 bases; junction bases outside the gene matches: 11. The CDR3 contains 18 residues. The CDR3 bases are TGTGCCAGCAGCTTGGCTTGGTTGGGTCTAGCGGGGACAGATACGCAGTATTTT. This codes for CASSLAWLGLAGTDTQYF.

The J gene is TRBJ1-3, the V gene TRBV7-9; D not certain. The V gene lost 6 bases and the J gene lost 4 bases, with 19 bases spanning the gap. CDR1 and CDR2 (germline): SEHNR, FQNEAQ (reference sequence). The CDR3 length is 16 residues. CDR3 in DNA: TGTGCCAGCAGATTTACCATGGGGAGTAGAGGAAACACCATATATTTT. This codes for CASRFTMGSRGNTIYF.

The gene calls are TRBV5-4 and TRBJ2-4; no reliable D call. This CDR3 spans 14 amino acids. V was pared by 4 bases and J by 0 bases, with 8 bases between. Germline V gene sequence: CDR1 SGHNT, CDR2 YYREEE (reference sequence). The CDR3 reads CASSDPLAKNIQYF. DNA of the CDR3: TGTGCCAGCAGCGACCCGCTAGCCAAAAACATTCAGTACTTC.

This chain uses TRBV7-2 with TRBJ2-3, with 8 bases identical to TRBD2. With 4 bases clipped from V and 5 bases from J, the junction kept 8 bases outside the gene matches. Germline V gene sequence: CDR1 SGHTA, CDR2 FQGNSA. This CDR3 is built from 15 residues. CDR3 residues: CASSSPGGPGDTQYF. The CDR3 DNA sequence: TGTGCCAGCAGCTCCCCGGGAGGGCCGGGAGATACGCAGTATTTT.

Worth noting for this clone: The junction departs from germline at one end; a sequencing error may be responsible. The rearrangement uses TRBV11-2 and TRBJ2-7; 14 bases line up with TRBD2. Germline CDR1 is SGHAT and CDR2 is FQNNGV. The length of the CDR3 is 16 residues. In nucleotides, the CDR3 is TGTGCCGGCAGCGTGCCGGGACTAGCGGGAGCCTACGAGCAGTACTTC. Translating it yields CAGSVPGLAGAYEQYF.

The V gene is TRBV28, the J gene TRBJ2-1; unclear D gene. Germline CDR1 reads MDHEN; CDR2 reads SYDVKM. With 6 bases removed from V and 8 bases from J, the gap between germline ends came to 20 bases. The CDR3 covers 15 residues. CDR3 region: CASSPPRANWDEQFF. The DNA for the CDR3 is TGTGCCAGCAGCCCCCCAAGAGCGAATTGGGATGAGCAGTTCTTC.

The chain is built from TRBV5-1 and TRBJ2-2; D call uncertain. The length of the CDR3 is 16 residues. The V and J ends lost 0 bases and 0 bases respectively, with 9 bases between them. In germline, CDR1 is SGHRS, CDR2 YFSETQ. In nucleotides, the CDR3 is TGCGCCAGCAGCTTGGGATCGCGTTCGAACACCGGGGAGCTGTTTTTT. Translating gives CASSLGSRSNTGELFF.

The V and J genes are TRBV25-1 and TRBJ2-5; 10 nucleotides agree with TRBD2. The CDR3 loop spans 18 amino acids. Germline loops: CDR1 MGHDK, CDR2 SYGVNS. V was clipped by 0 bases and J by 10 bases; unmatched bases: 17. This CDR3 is CASSEYRGGSGRSFDQYF. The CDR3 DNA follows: TGTGCCAGCAGTGAATATCGGGGTGGTAGCGGGAGGTCTTTTGACCAGTACTTC. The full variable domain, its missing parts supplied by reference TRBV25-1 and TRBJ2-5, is EADIYQTPRYLVIGTGKKITLECSQTMGHDKMYWYQQDPGMELHLIHYSYGVNSTEKGDLSSESTVSRIRTEHFPLTLESARPSHTSQYLCASSEYRGGSGRSFDQYFGPGTRLLVL.

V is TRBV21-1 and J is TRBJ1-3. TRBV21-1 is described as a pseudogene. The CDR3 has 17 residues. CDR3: CASSPQGPYPSGNTIYF. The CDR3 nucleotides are TGTGCCAGCAGCCCTCAAGGCCCGTACCCCTCTGGAAACACCATATATTTT.

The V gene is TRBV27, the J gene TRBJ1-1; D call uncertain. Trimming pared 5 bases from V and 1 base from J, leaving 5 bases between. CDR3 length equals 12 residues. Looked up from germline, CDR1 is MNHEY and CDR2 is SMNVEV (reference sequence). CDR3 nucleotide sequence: TGTGCCAGCAGTGTCCCGAACACTGAAGCTTTCTTT. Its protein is CASSVPNTEAFF.

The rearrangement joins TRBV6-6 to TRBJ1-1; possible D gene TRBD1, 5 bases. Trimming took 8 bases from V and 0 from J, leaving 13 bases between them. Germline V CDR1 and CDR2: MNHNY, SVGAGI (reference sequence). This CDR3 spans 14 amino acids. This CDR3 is CASLQQAMNTEAFF. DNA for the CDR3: TGTGCCAGCCTCCAACAGGCGATGAACACTGAAGCTTTCTTT.

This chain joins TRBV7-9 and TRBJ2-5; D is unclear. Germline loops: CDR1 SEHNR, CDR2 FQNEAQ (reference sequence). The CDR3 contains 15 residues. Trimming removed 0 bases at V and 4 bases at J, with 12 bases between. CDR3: CASSLANPSTETQYF. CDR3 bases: TGTGCCAGCAGCTTAGCGAACCCTTCAACAGAGACCCAGTACTTC. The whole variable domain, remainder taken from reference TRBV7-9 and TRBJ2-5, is DTGVSQNPRHKITKRGQNVTFRCDPISEHNRLYWYRQTLGQGPEFLTYFQNEAQLEKSRLLSDRFSAERPKGSFSTLEIQRTEQGDSAMYLCASSLANPSTETQYFGPGTRLLVL.

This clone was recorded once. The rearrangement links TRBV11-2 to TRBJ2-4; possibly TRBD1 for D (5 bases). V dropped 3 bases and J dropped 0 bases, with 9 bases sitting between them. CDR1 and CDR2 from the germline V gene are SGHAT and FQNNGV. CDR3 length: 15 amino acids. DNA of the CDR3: TGTGCCAGCAGCTTGACAGCCTCAGCCAAAAACATTCAGTACTTC. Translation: CASSLTASAKNIQYF.

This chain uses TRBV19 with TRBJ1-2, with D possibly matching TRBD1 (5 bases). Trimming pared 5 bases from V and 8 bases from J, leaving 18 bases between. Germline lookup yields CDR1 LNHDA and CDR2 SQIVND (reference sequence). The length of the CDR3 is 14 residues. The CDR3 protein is CASSFPGATRGYTF. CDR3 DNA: TGTGCCAGTAGTTTCCCCGGGGCAACGAGGGGCTACACCTTC. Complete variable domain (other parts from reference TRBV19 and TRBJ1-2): DGGITQSPKYLFRKEGQNVTLSCEQNLNHDAMYWYRQDPGQGLRLIYYSQIVNDFQKGDIAEGYSVSREKKESFPLTVTSAQKNPTAFYLCASSFPGATRGYTFGSGTRLTVV.

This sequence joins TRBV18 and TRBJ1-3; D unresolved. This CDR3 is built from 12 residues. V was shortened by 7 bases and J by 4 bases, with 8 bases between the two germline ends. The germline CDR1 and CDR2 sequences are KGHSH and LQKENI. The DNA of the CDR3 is TGTGCCAGCTTGGTGAACGGAAACACCATATATTTT. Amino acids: CASLVNGNTIYF.

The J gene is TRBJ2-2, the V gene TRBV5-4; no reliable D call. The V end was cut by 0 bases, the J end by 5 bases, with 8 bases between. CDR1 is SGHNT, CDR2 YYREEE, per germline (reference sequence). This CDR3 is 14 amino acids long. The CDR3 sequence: CASSLVGQTGELFF. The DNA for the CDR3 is TGTGCCAGCAGCTTGGTAGGGCAGACCGGGGAGCTGTTTTTT.

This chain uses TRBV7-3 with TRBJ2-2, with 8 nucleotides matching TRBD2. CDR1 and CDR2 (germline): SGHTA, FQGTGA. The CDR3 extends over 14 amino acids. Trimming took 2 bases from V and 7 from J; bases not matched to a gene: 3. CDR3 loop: CASSLGAGDGELFF. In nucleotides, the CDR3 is TGTGCCAGCAGCTTAGGAGCGGGAGACGGGGAGCTGTTTTTT.

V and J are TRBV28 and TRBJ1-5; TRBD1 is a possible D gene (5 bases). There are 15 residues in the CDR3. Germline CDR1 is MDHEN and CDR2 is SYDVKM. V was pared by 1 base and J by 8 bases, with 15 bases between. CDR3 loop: CASSLSDRAVKPQHF. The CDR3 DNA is TGTGCCAGCAGTTTATCTGACAGAGCTGTGAAGCCCCAGCATTTT.

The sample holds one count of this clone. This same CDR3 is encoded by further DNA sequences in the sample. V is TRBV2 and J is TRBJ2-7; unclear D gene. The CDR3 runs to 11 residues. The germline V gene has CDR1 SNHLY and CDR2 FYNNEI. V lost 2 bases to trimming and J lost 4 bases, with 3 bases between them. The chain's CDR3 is CASSEIYEQYF. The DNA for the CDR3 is TGTGCCAGCAGTGAAATATACGAGCAGTACTTC.

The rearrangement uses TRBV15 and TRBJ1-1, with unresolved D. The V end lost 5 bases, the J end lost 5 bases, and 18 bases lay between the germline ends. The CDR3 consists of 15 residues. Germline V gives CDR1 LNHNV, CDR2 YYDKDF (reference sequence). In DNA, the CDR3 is TGTGCCACCAGCGAGGTCGAGGGTTGGGGAACTGAAGCTTTCTTT. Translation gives CATSEVEGWGTEAFF.

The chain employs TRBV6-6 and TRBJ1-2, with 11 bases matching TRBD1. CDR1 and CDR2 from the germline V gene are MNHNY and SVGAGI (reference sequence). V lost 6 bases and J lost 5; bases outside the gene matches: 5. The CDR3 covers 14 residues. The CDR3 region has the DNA TGTGCCAGCAGCCGGGACAGGGGGGGGTATGGCTACACCTTC. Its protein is CASSRDRGGYGYTF.

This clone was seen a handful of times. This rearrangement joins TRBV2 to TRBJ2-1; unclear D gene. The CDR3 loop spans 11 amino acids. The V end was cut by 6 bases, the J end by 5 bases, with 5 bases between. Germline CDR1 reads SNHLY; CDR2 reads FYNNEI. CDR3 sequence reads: CASSAHNEQFF. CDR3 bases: TGTGCCAGCAGCGCTCACAATGAGCAGTTCTTC.

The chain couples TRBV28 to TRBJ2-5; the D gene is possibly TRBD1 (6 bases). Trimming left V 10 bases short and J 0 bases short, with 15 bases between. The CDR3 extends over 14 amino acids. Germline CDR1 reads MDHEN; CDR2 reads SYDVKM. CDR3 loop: CAIREQGNQETQYF. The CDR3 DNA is TGTGCCATTCGGGAACAGGGAAACCAAGAGACCCAGTACTTC.

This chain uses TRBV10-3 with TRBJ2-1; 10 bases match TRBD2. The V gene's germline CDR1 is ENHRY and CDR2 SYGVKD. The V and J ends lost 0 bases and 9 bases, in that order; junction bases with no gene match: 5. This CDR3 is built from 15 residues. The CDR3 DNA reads TGTGCCATCAGTGAGTCTAGCGGGGGGACTGGTGAGCAGTTCTTC. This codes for CAISESSGGTGEQFF.